The 23 T cell receptor beta chains given below trace back to one sample, sequenced in a study of blood T cell repertoires in COVID-19. Using immunoSEQ multiplex PCR, the repertoire was profiled, and TCRdb retains in-frame clones only, with some absent. The table has fewer than 200,000 clones, approximately 85% seen once; the top ten hold around 7.5%. Sequencing was done on a sample of peripheral blood. The receptors originated from a woman in her sixties with acute or convalescent COVID-19.

This clone appeared once. This chain uses TRBV18 with TRBJ2-7, with 11 bases identical to TRBD2. V gave up 0 bases and J gave up 3 bases; unmatched junction bases: 1. Per the germline V gene, CDR1 is KGHSH and CDR2 is LQKENI. The CDR3 loop spans 15 amino acids. CDR3 DNA: TGTGCCAGCTCACCACCGACTAGCGGGATCTACGAGCAGTACTTC. Protein product: CASSPPTSGIYEQYF.

This chain joins TRBV7-6 and TRBJ2-1; 11 nucleotides match TRBD2. The V gene end was trimmed by 7 bases and the J gene end by 5 bases; junction bases not matched to a gene: 7. The CDR3 has 15 amino acids. Germline values: CDR1 SGHVS, CDR2 FNYEAQ. The CDR3 region is CASKKLAGVDNEQFF. The CDR3 nucleotides read TGTGCCAGCAAAAAACTAGCGGGAGTCGACAATGAGCAGTTCTTC.

This chain joins TRBV3-1 (or the pseudogene TRBV3-2) and TRBJ2-5; D gene uncertain. The CDR3 loop spans 12 amino acids. Trimming took off 2 bases at V and 4 bases at J, with 5 bases between the two ends. In germline, CDR1 is LGHDT, CDR2 YNNKEL (reference sequence). Here the CDR3 DNA reads TGTGCCAGCAGCCAACCTAGAGAGACCCAGTACTTC. This sequence encodes CASSQPRETQYF.

The gene calls are TRBV5-1 and TRBJ2-1; 10 nucleotides match TRBD1. Germline CDR1 is SGHRS and CDR2 is YFSETQ. Trimming at V came to 4 bases and at J to 8 bases, leaving 12 bases not matched to a gene. There are 16 residues in the CDR3. This chain's CDR3 is CASSNLGQGVTDEQFF. DNA of the CDR3: TGCGCCAGCAGCAACCTCGGACAGGGGGTCACAGATGAGCAGTTCTTC. The full variable domain, with the rest looked up from reference TRBV5-1 and TRBJ2-1, is KAGVTQTPRYLIKTRGQQVTLSCSPISGHRSVSWYQQTPGQGLQFLFEYFSETQRNKGNFPGRFSGRQFSNSRSEMNVSTLELGDSALYLCASSNLGQGVTDEQFFGPGTRLTVL.

This clone occurred a few times. The chain joins TRBV30 to TRBJ1-5, with 8 bases lining up with TRBD1. The length of the CDR3 is 13 residues. The germline V gene has CDR1 GTSNPN and CDR2 SVGIG (reference sequence). The V segment lost 5 bases and the J segment 4 bases; nucleotides outside the gene matches: 4. In DNA, the CDR3 is TGTGCCTGGGCGACAGGGGAGAATCAGCCCCAGCATTTT. Translated: CAWATGENQPQHF.

This clone was found a few times. The rearrangement joins TRBV2 to TRBJ1-2; TRBD1 aligns across 7 bases. The CDR3 has 14 amino acids. CDR1 SNHLY and CDR2 FYNNEI come from the germline V gene. V dropped 4 bases and J dropped 4; count of bases not matched to a gene: 6. The CDR3, as DNA: TGTGCCAGCAGTGTTCAGGGGGGAGGCTATGGCTACACCTTC. It translates to CASSVQGGGYGYTF.

This chain uses TRBV30 with TRBJ1-1, with a weak D call TRBD1 (6 bases). The CDR3 sequence is 16 residues long. Looked up from germline, CDR1 is GTSNPN and CDR2 is SVGIG (reference sequence). V lost 2 bases, J lost 2 bases, and 18 bases lay in between. CDR3 loop: CAWSIQGPRVNTEAFF. CDR3 coding DNA: TGTGCCTGGAGTATTCAGGGGCCCAGGGTTAACACTGAAGCTTTCTTT.

This chain links TRBV28 with TRBJ1-1; 8 bases match TRBD1. Germline V gives CDR1 MDHEN, CDR2 SYDVKM. This CDR3 has 15 amino acids. V lost 7 bases and J lost 4; bases outside the gene matches: 11. CDR3 nucleotide sequence: TGTGCCAGCATCAGCCCTCAGGGGGCGAGCACTGAAGCTTTCTTT. Amino acids: CASISPQGASTEAFF.

The chain couples TRBV10-2 to TRBJ2-7; 13 positions agree with TRBD2. The CDR3 runs 14 residues. From germline, CDR1 is WSHSY and CDR2 SAAADI. The junction had 4 bases not matched to a gene; V was cut back by 8 bases and J by 3 bases. CDR3 DNA sequence: TGCGCCAGCCTTGGACTAGCGGGGGACTACGAGCAGTACTTC. It yields the protein CASLGLAGDYEQYF.

This rearrangement joins TRBV5-5 to TRBJ1-2, with TRBD1 identical over 11 bases. Per germline, CDR1 SGHKS and CDR2 YYEKEE (reference sequence). J gave up 0 bases and V 3 bases, and 10 bases lay outside the gene matches. This CDR3 has 18 amino acids. The CDR3: CASSWGTGGTRANYGYTF. CDR3 nucleotides: TGTGCCAGCAGCTGGGGGACAGGGGGAACTAGAGCTAACTATGGCTACACCTTC.

The V gene is TRBV29-1, the J gene TRBJ2-1; 15 bases map to TRBD2. This CDR3 spans 18 amino acids. J gave up 7 bases and V 0 bases, and 10 bases lay outside the gene matches. Germline CDR1 is SQVTM and CDR2 is ANQGSEA. This chain's CDR3 is CSVEDGGWGLAGGNEQFF. The DNA of the CDR3 is TGCAGCGTTGAAGATGGCGGATGGGGACTAGCGGGAGGAAATGAGCAGTTCTTC.

Turning to this clone: The junction does not match germline at one end; this may be a read error. The chain is built from TRBV27 and TRBJ1-2; 8 nucleotides agree with TRBD1. Germline CDR1 is MNHEY and CDR2 is SMNVEV (reference sequence). The CDR3 loop spans 14 amino acids. The CDR3 DNA reads TGTGCCAGCAGTCCCGGGACAGGAAGGGGGGCGTTGTCCTTC. Translating it yields CASSPGTGRGALSF.

The V gene is TRBV2, the J gene TRBJ1-5; 10 bases map to TRBD1. In germline, CDR1 is SNHLY, CDR2 FYNNEI. The V and J ends lost 5 bases and 7 bases, in that order; junction bases with no gene match: 8. This CDR3 is built from 15 residues. This chain's CDR3 is CASSLGQGFGQPQHF. Here the CDR3 DNA reads TGTGCCAGCAGTTTGGGACAGGGGTTTGGACAGCCCCAGCATTTT.

This chain joins TRBV27 and TRBJ2-7; no firm D call. V was clipped by 6 bases and J by 4 bases, with 22 bases between them. Germline CDR1 MNHEY, CDR2 SMNVEV (reference sequence). The CDR3 totals 16 residues. This CDR3 reads CASRPFIPTDGYEQYF. The CDR3 bases are TGTGCCAGCAGACCCTTTATCCCTACAGATGGTTACGAGCAGTACTTC.

The gene calls are TRBV10-3 and TRBJ1-2, with TRBD1 matching 10 bases. V was clipped by 6 bases and J by 8 bases; unmatched bases: 9. From germline, CDR1 is ENHRY and CDR2 SYGVKD. The CDR3 loop spans 14 amino acids. The CDR3 protein is CAIRTGGEVRGYTF. In nucleotides, the CDR3 is TGTGCCATCAGGACAGGGGGCGAAGTGAGGGGCTACACCTTC.

The V call is TRBV2, the J call TRBJ2-7, with 8 bases that match TRBD1. The germline gives CDR1 SNHLY, CDR2 FYNNEI. Losses at the gene ends were 2 bases for V and 2 bases for J; bases not matched to a gene: 5. The CDR3 is made up of 15 amino acids. The CDR3 nucleotides read TGTGCCAGCAGTGAACAGGGGGCTTTTACCTACGAGCAGTACTTC. It is translated as CASSEQGAFTYEQYF.

In its sample, this clone was seen once. CDR3 coding DNA: TGTGCCACCAGTGATTTGGGGACTAGCGGTTCTAATGAGCAGTTCTTC. Its translation is CATSDLGTSGSNEQFF. The chain couples TRBV24-1 to TRBJ2-1; 11 nucleotides match TRBD2. The CDR3 length is 16 residues. Germline V lookup: CDR1 KGHDR, CDR2 SFDVKD. Trimming cost V 0 bases and J 7 bases; bases outside gene matches: 4.

This clone was observed a single time. The chain combines TRBV7-9 with TRBJ2-7; TRBD2 is a possible D gene (6 bases). Germline values: CDR1 SEHNR, CDR2 FQNEAQ (reference sequence). CDR3 length: 14 amino acids. The germline V and J ends were trimmed by 4 bases and 1 base, with 11 bases remaining between them. For the CDR3, the DNA is TGTGCCAGCAGCTCTAGCGCGGGTTCCTACGAGCAGTACTTC. It yields the protein CASSSSAGSYEQYF. The variable domain in full, completed from reference TRBV7-9 and TRBJ2-7, reads DTGVSQNPRHKITKRGQNVTFRCDPISEHNRLYWYRQTLGQGPEFLTYFQNEAQLEKSRLLSDRFSAERPKGSFSTLEIQRTEQGDSAMYLCASSSSAGSYEQYFGPGTRLTVT.

The chain has TRBV9 and TRBJ1-2; D remains ambiguous. The germline V gene encodes CDR1 SGDLS and CDR2 YYNGEE. Trimming stripped 0 bases from V and 0 bases from J, with 9 bases between. This CDR3 has 15 amino acids. CDR3 bases: TGTGCCAGCAGCGTAGAGGCAGGAACTAACTATGGCTACACCTTC. Encoded protein: CASSVEAGTNYGYTF.

The chain is built from TRBV9 and TRBJ2-1; TRBD2 agrees at 12 bases. The CDR3 is made up of 17 amino acids. Germline-derived CDR1 and CDR2 are SGDLS and YYNGEE. V lost 0 bases and J lost 8; bases outside the gene matches: 9. The DNA of the CDR3 is TGTGCCAGCAGCGTAGCGGGTGGGGGACTAGCGGGTTATGAGCAGTTCTTC. It is translated as CASSVAGGGLAGYEQFF.

V usage is TRBV28 and J usage is TRBJ1-4; D possibly corresponds to TRBD1 (6 bases). The length of the CDR3 is 15 residues. From germline, CDR1 is MDHEN and CDR2 SYDVKM. Trimming left V 5 bases short and J 4 bases short, with 14 bases between. The CDR3 DNA is TGTGCCAGCAGTAAAATGGACAGCTATAATGAAAAACTGTTTTTT. Amino acids: CASSKMDSYNEKLFF.

Here the CDR3 reads CASSNAGTEPYTF. CDR3 DNA sequence: TGTGCCAGCAGTAACGCCGGGACAGAACCCTACACCTTC. The rearrangement links TRBV28 to TRBJ1-2; 7 bases map to TRBD1. Germline V lookup: CDR1 MDHEN, CDR2 SYDVKM. This CDR3 contains 13 residues. V trimming: 5 bases; J trimming: 10 bases; junction bases outside the gene matches: 10.

The gene calls are TRBV2 and TRBJ1-2; TRBD1 matches at 10 bases. Germline V gene data show CDR1 as SNHLY and CDR2 as FYNNEI. The CDR3 consists of 13 residues. V lost 5 bases, J lost 6 bases, and 3 bases stayed unmatched. CDR3 loop: CASSSGQGDGYTF. The CDR3 DNA reads TGTGCCAGCAGTTCTGGACAGGGGGATGGCTACACCTTC.